The entry that follows covers one TCR beta chain sequence. Antigen specificity is unknown. The sample is drawn from a study of cytomegalovirus exposure and HLA in healthy donors. PCR amplification relied on 60 Vbeta primers (plus 13 Jbeta primers). Method: immunoSEQ multiplex PCR; TCRdb's copy keeps in-frame clones and lacks some. This table holds 170,000 or so clones, 80% found once. Study-wide results and caveats: It was 150 to 200 TCR beta chains that were listed as cytomegalovirus-associated. Later analysis associated a missense DCLRE1C variant with TCR beta V- and J-gene trimming. Based on reports, TCR beta sequences accurately predicted HLA-A and HLA-B alleles for most subjects.

This CDR3 is built from 16 residues. Germline trimming cut 5 bases from V and 1 base from J; bases unmatched to any gene: 7. Germline V gene sequence: CDR1 SGHTA, CDR2 FQGNSA. This receptor was identified in a woman aged 45-65 years in good health and CMV-seropositive. V is TRBV7-2 and J is TRBJ1-5, with TRBD1 matching 8 bases. Sequencing was carried out using PBMCs. The chain's CDR3 is CASSLSGGLSNQPQHF. The CDR3 DNA reads as TGTGCCAGCAGCCTCTCAGGGGGCCTAAGCAATCAGCCCCAGCATTTT. The full variable domain, in which reference TRBV7-2 and TRBJ1-5 provide the parts outside the CDR3, is GAGVSQSPSNKVTEKGKDVELRCDPISGHTALYWYRQSLGQGLEFLIYFQGNSAPDKSGLPSDRFSAERTGGSVSTLTIQRTQQEDSAVYLCASSLSGGLSNQPQHFGDGTRLSIL.